Shown below are 5 T cell receptor beta chains from a single sample sequenced in a study of blood T cell repertoires in COVID-19. Method: immunoSEQ multiplex PCR; TCRdb's copy keeps in-frame clones and lacks some. The sample lists 150,000 to 200,000 clones; approximately 82% were seen once. Sequencing was carried out using peripheral blood. The origin of the receptors is an elderly woman with acute or convalescent COVID-19.

The chain carries TRBV5-8 and TRBJ2-7; D may be TRBD1 (8 bases). The V gene lost 0 bases and the J gene lost 3 bases, with 16 bases spanning the gap. CDR1 and CDR2 from the germline V gene are SGHTS and YDEGEE. The CDR3 is 16 amino acids. CDR3: CASSLAGQGGGYEQYF. The DNA of the CDR3 is TGTGCCAGCAGCTTGGCCGGACAGGGAGGGGGCTACGAGCAGTACTTC. Filled out from reference TRBV5-8 and TRBJ2-7, the complete variable domain reads EAGVTQSPTHLIKTRGQQATLRCSPISGHTSVYWYQQALGLGLQFLLWYDEGEERNRGNFPPRFSGRQFPNYSSELNVNALELEDSALYLCASSLAGQGGGYEQYFGPGTRLTVT.

This rearrangement joins TRBV6-5 to TRBJ1-2; D uncertain. CDR3 length: 16 residues. The V end was cut by 4 bases, the J end by 0 bases, with 15 bases between. Germline values: CDR1 MNHEY, CDR2 SVGAGI. CDR3: CASSSPWSGSNYGYTF. CDR3 in DNA: TGTGCCAGCAGTTCCCCTTGGAGTGGCTCTAACTATGGCTACACCTTC.

The J gene is TRBJ2-1, the V gene TRBV9; 8 nucleotides agree with TRBD2. V lost 0 bases, J lost 3 bases, and 5 bases stayed unmatched. CDR3 size: 16 residues. The germline CDR1 and CDR2 sequences are SGDLS and YYNGEE. This CDR3 is CASSVGVLAGYNEQFF. The CDR3, as DNA: TGTGCCAGCAGCGTAGGAGTGCTAGCGGGCTACAATGAGCAGTTCTTC. The full variable domain, completed using reference TRBV9 and TRBJ2-1, is DSGVTQTPKHLITATGQRVTLRCSPRSGDLSVYWYQQSLDQGLQFLIQYYNGEERAKGNILERFSAQQFPDLHSELNLSSLELGDSALYFCASSVGVLAGYNEQFFGPGTRLTVL.

The chain recombines TRBV7-9 with TRBJ2-3; D is unresolved. V was shortened by 3 bases and J by 0 bases, with 4 bases between the two germline ends. The length of the CDR3 is 13 residues. Per the germline V gene, CDR1 is SEHNR and CDR2 is FQNEAQ (reference sequence). For the CDR3, the DNA is TGTGCCAGCAGCTTCGGTAGCACAGATACGCAGTATTTT. Translation: CASSFGSTDTQYF.

The gene calls are TRBV24-1 and TRBJ2-1, with TRBD2 as a possible D gene (6 bases). The V and J ends lost 4 bases and 8 bases respectively, with 14 bases between them. The CDR3 is 14 amino acids. CDR1 KGHDR and CDR2 SFDVKD come from the germline V gene. The CDR3 region is CATSDGGERDEQFF. The CDR3 DNA reads as TGTGCCACCAGTGACGGCGGGGAGCGCGATGAGCAGTTCTTC.